Listed here is a single T cell receptor beta chain. V lost 7 bases and J lost 6, with 18 bases in between. Germline-derived CDR1 and CDR2 are MDHEN and SYDVKM. The CDR3 runs 14 residues. The data were obtained in a study of blood T cell repertoires in COVID-19. Background on the study: T cells, B-cell-depleted T cells, or PBMCs supplied cDNA or gDNA.

The table came from immunoSEQ multiplex PCR; TCRdb's copy has only in-frame clones and leaves some out. The sample shows under 150,000 clones, over 75% of them seen only once. The receptor's source is a man aged 55 to 69 with active or convalescent COVID-19. The chain couples TRBV28 to TRBJ1-2, with D maybe TRBD1 (6 bases). The sample was peripheral blood. CDR3 amino acids: CASIYTGQGNGYTF. CDR3 DNA sequence: TGTGCCAGCATTTATACCGGTCAGGGGAATGGCTACACCTTC.